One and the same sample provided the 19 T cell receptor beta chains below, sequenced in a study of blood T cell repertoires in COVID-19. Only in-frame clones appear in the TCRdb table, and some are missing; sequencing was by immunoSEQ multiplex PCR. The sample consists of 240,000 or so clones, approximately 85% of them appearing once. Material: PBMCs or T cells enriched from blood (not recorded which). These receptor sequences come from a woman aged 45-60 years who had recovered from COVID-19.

The CDR3, as DNA: TGTGCCAGTAGTCACCACAGCTCTAATGAAAAACTGTTTTTT. It codes for CASSHHSSNEKLFF. V usage is TRBV19 and J usage is TRBJ1-4; D uncertain. CDR3 length: 14 residues. Trimming left V 5 bases short and J 3 bases short, with 10 bases between. The germline V gene encodes CDR1 LNHDA and CDR2 SQIVND (reference sequence).

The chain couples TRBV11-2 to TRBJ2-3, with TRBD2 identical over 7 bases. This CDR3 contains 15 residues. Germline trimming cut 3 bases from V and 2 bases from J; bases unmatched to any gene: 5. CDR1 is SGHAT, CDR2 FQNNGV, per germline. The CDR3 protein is CASSFYGRNTDTQYF. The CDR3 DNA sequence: TGTGCCAGCAGCTTCTACGGGAGGAACACAGATACGCAGTATTTT.

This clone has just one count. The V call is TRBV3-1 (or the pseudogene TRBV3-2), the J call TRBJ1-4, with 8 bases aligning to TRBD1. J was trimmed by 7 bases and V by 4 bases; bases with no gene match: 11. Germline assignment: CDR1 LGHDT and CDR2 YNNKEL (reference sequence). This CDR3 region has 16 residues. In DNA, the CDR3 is TGTGCCAGCAGCCCGGGACAGGCCGGTTGGGGTGAAAAACTGTTTTTT. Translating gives CASSPGQAGWGEKLFF.

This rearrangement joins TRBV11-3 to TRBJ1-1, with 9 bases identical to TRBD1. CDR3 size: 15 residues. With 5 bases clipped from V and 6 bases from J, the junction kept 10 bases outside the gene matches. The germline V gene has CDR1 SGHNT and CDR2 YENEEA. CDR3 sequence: CASSTRTGEESEAFF. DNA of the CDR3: TGTGCCAGCAGCACTCGGACAGGGGAAGAGTCTGAAGCTTTCTTT.

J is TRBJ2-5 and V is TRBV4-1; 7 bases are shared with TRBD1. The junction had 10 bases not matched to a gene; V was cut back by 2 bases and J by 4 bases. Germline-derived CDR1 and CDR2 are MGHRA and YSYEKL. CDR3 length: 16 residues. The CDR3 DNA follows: TGCGCCAGCAGCCAAAGAAGACAGGGAGCGAGAGAGACCCAGTACTTC. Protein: CASSQRRQGARETQYF.

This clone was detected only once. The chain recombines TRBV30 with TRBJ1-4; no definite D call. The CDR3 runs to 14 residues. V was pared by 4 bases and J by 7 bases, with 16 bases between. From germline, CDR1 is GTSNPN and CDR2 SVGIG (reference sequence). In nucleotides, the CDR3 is TGTGCCTGGATGTACAGCCCCGGGAGTGAAAAACTGTTTTTT. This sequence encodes CAWMYSPGSEKLFF.

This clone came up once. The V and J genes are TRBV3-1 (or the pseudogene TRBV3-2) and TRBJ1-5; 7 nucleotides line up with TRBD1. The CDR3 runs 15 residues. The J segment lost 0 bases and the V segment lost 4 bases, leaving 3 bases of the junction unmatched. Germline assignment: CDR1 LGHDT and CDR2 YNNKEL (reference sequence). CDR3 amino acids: CASSPDRYSNQPQHF. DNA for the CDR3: TGTGCCAGCAGCCCGGACAGGTATAGCAATCAGCCCCAGCATTTT.

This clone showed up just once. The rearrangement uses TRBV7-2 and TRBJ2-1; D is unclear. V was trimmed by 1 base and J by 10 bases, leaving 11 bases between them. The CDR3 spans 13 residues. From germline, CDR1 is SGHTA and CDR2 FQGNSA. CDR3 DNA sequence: TGTGCCAGCAGCTTAGGGCCTAGGTCCGAGCAGTTCTTC. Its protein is CASSLGPRSEQFF.

CDR3 amino acids: CASSPRWGWNEQFF. CDR3 sequence (DNA): TGTGCCAGCAGCCCCCGCTGGGGCTGGAATGAGCAGTTCTTC. The chain couples TRBV13 to TRBJ2-1; D might be TRBD1 (5 bases). The CDR3 spans 14 residues. Trimming stripped 5 bases from V and 7 bases from J, with 15 bases between. Germline V gives CDR1 PRHDT, CDR2 FYEKMQ (reference sequence).

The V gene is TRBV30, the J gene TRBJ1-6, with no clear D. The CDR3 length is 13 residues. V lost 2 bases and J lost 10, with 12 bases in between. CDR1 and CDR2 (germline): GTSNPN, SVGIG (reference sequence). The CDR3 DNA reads TGTGCCTGGAGTCCAAGCCCCGGGTCACCCCTCCACTTT. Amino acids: CAWSPSPGSPLHF.

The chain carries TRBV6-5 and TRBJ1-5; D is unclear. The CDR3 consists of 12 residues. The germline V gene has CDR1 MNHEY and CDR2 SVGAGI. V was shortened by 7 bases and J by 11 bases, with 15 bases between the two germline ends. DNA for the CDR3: TGTGCCAGCAACCCAGGAGGCGTGGCCCAGCATTTT. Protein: CASNPGGVAQHF.

CDR3 in DNA: TGTGCCAGCAGCCCCGTGCGCGGCTCCACAGATACGCAGTATTTT. Translated, it gives CASSPVRGSTDTQYF. The chain is built from TRBV14 and TRBJ2-3; D gene ambiguous. The CDR3 consists of 15 residues. In germline, CDR1 is SGHDN, CDR2 FVKESK. V was cut by 4 bases and J by 2 bases, with 13 bases left in between. Full variable domain (rest looked up from reference TRBV14 and TRBJ2-3): EAGVTQFPSHSVIEKGQTVTLRCDPISGHDNLYWYRRVMGKEIKFLLHFVKESKQDESGMPNNRFLAERTGGTYSTLKVQPAELEDSGVYFCASSPVRGSTDTQYFGPGTRLTVL.

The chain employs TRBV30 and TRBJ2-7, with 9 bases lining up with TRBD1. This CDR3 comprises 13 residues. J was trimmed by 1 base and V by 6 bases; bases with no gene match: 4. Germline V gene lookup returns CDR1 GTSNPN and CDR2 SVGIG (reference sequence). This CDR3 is CACHGTGSYEQYF. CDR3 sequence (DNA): TGTGCCTGCCATGGGACAGGGTCCTACGAGCAGTACTTC.

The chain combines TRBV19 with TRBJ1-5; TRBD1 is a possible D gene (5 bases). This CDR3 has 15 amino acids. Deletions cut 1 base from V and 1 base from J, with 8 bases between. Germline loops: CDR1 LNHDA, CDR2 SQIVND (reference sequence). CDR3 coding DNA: TGTGCCAGTAGTATAGGTGGGGGGAGCAATCAGCCCCAGCATTTT. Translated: CASSIGGGSNQPQHF.

The CDR3 DNA is TGCGCCAGCAGTTCTGACAGGGCGAACACTGAAGCTTTCTTT. Translation: CASSSDRANTEAFF. The chain joins TRBV5-1 to TRBJ1-1; 7 nucleotides line up with TRBD1. Germline V gene data show CDR1 as SGHRS and CDR2 as YFSETQ. This CDR3 comprises 14 residues. The V and J ends lost 5 bases and 1 base, in that order; junction bases with no gene match: 5. The full variable domain, in which reference TRBV5-1 and TRBJ1-1 provide the parts outside the CDR3, is KAGVTQTPRYLIKTRGQQVTLSCSPISGHRSVSWYQQTPGQGLQFLFEYFSETQRNKGNFPGRFSGRQFSNSRSEMNVSTLELGDSALYLCASSSDRANTEAFFGQGTRLTVV.

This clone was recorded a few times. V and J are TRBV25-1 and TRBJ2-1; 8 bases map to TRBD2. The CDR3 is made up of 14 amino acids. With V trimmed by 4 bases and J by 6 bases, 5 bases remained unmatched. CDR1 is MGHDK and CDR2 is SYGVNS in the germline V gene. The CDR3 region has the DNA TGTGCCAGCAGTGCCGAGCGGGAGATCAATGAGCAGTTCTTC. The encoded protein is CASSAEREINEQFF.

CDR3 in amino acids: CASTPGDRVGYGYTF. CDR3 coding DNA: TGTGCCAGTACCCCTGGGGACAGGGTGGGCTATGGCTACACCTTC. The chain has TRBV19 and TRBJ1-2, with 9 bases that match TRBD1. CDR1 and CDR2 from the germline V gene are LNHDA and SQIVND (reference sequence). The J segment lost 4 bases and the V segment lost 7 bases, leaving 10 bases of the junction unmatched. The CDR3 covers 15 residues.

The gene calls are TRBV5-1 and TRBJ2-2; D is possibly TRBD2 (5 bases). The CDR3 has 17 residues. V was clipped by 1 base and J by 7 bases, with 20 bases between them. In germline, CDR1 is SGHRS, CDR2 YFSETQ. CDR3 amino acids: CASSLNPGSLGGGELFF. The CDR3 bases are TGCGCCAGCAGCTTGAATCCGGGGAGTTTAGGAGGCGGGGAGCTGTTTTTT.

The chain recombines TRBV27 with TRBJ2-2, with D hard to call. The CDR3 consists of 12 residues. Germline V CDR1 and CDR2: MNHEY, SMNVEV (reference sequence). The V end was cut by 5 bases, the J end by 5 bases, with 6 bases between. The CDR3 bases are TGTGCCAGCAGTCCCCTGACCGGGGAGCTGTTTTTT. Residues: CASSPLTGELFF.